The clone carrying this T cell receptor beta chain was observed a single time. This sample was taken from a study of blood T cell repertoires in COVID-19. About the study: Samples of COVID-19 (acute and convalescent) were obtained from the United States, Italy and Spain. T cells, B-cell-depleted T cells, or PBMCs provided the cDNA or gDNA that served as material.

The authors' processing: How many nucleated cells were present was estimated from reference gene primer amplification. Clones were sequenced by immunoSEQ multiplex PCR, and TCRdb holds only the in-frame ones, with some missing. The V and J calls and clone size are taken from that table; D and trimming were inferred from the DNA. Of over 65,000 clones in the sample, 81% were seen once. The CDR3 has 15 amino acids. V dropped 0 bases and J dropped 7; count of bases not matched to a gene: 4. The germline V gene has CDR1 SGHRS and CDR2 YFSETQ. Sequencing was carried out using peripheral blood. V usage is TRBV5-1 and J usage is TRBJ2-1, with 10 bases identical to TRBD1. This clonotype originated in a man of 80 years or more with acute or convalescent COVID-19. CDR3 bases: TGCGCCAGCAGCTTGGGTGGGACAGGGGTTAATGAGCAGTTCTTC. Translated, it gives CASSLGGTGVNEQFF.